A single sample gave rise to the 25 T cell receptor beta chains below, sequenced in a study of T cells in localized non-small cell lung cancer. Profiled with immunoSEQ multiplex PCR; TCRdb holds only in-frame clones, not every one. The profile shows approximately 20,000 clones, around nine tenths of them singletons. The source was peripheral blood, collected before any cancer treatment. All receptors derive from a male donor older than 55 with stage I squamous cell lung carcinoma.

The chain employs TRBV28 and TRBJ2-5; possibly TRBD1 for D (5 bases). The length of the CDR3 is 14 residues. Trimming pared 5 bases from V and 4 bases from J, leaving 14 bases between. In germline, CDR1 is MDHEN, CDR2 SYDVKM. DNA for the CDR3: TGTGCCAGCAGTGACTCAGGGCCTCGAGAGACCCAGTACTTC. This gives the protein CASSDSGPRETQYF. Based on the CDR3 plus reference TRBV28 and TRBJ2-5, the full variable domain is DVKVTQSSRYLVKRTGEKVFLECVQDMDHENMFWYRQDPGLGLRLIYFSYDVKMKEKGDIPEGYSVSREKKERFSLILESASTNQTSMYLCASSDSGPRETQYFGPGTRLLVL.

The chain joins TRBV18 to TRBJ2-1; 8 bases fit TRBD2. The CDR3 is 18 residues long. The germline V gene has CDR1 KGHSH and CDR2 LQKENI. V trimming: 3 bases; J trimming: 12 bases; junction bases outside the gene matches: 22. The CDR3 sequence is CASSPPGTEGLGGGLQFF. As DNA, the CDR3 is TGTGCCAGCTCACCCCCCGGGACTGAGGGACTAGGAGGTGGGTTGCAGTTCTTC.

This clone was observed once. This chain links TRBV29-1 with TRBJ1-2, with unresolved D. Germline V gene lookup returns CDR1 SQVTM and CDR2 ANQGSEA. The CDR3 loop spans 13 amino acids. V dropped 2 bases and J dropped 7 bases, with 14 bases sitting between them. The CDR3 region has the DNA TGCAGCGTTGAACCGGGATCAAGAGGTGGCTACACCTTC. Amino acids: CSVEPGSRGGYTF. The full variable domain, in which reference TRBV29-1 and TRBJ1-2 provide the parts outside the CDR3, is SAVISQKPSRDICQRGTSLTIQCQVDSQVTMMFWYRQQPGQSLTLIATANQGSEATYESGFVIDKFPISRPNLTFSTLTVSNMSPEDSSIYLCSVEPGSRGGYTFGSGTRLTVV.

The chain joins TRBV19 to TRBJ1-1; D unclear. The ends were cut back, 3 bases at V and 11 bases at J, with 13 bases in the middle. The CDR3 totals 12 residues. Germline values: CDR1 LNHDA, CDR2 SQIVND (reference sequence). CDR3 sequence: CASSMEGRKAFF. Written as DNA, the CDR3 is TGTGCCAGTAGTATGGAAGGCCGGAAGGCTTTCTTT.

The chain recombines TRBV5-4 with TRBJ1-1, with D perhaps TRBD1 (6 bases). V lost 0 bases, J lost 3 bases, and 12 bases lay in between. The CDR3 has 15 amino acids. CDR1 is SGHNT and CDR2 is YYREEE in the germline V gene (reference sequence). DNA for the CDR3: TGTGCCAGCAGCTTGGGGGGGGGCCGGGACACTGAAGCTTTCTTT. Protein sequence: CASSLGGGRDTEAFF.

V and J are TRBV5-1 and TRBJ2-1, with 8 bases that match TRBD2. The germline V gene encodes CDR1 SGHRS and CDR2 YFSETQ. This CDR3 comprises 18 residues. J gave up 4 bases and V 0 bases, and 12 bases lay outside the gene matches. CDR3: CASSLVGLGLGDYNEQFF. The DNA for the CDR3 is TGCGCCAGCAGCTTGGTGGGCCTGGGACTAGGGGATTACAATGAGCAGTTCTTC.

The chain uses TRBV27 and TRBJ2-6; D might be TRBD1 (6 bases). CDR1 MNHEY and CDR2 SMNVEV come from the germline V gene (reference sequence). Deletions cut 3 bases from V and 8 bases from J, with 17 bases between. The length of the CDR3 is 16 residues. The CDR3 DNA sequence: TGTGCCAGCAGTTTTTATGAGACAGGTGGTTCCAACGTCCTGACTTTC. Residues: CASSFYETGGSNVLTF.

V and J are TRBV11-1 and TRBJ2-7, with TRBD2 matching 9 bases. The CDR3 totals 16 residues. The V segment lost 3 bases and the J segment 6 bases; nucleotides outside the gene matches: 12. Germline V CDR1 and CDR2: SGHAT, FQDESV (reference sequence). CDR3 DNA: TGTGCCAGCAGCTTCCCTCTTGGCGGGAGGGTATTCGAGCAGTACTTC. Amino acids: CASSFPLGGRVFEQYF.

The CDR3 DNA reads TGCAGCGTCCTGACAGGGGGCGCGGGCGGCTACACCTTC. Translated: CSVLTGGAGGYTF. The gene calls are TRBV29-1 and TRBJ1-2, with 10 bases aligning to TRBD1. Germline CDR1 is SQVTM and CDR2 is ANQGSEA. The CDR3 totals 13 residues. With V trimmed by 6 bases and J by 8 bases, 9 bases remained unmatched. Complete variable domain (other parts from reference TRBV29-1 and TRBJ1-2): SAVISQKPSRDICQRGTSLTIQCQVDSQVTMMFWYRQQPGQSLTLIATANQGSEATYESGFVIDKFPISRPNLTFSTLTVSNMSPEDSSIYLCSVLTGGAGGYTFGSGTRLTVV.

The chain uses TRBV19 and TRBJ2-2; 9 bases are shared with TRBD2. Germline values: CDR1 LNHDA, CDR2 SQIVND (reference sequence). This CDR3 has 15 amino acids. V trimming: 7 bases; J trimming: 2 bases; junction bases outside the gene matches: 5. For the CDR3, the DNA is TGTGCCAGTAAAGGCGGGAGGGTCAACACCGGGGAGCTGTTTTTT. Its translation: CASKGGRVNTGELFF.

The chain joins TRBV19 to TRBJ1-4; D is ambiguous. The CDR3 consists of 15 residues. Germline CDR1 reads LNHDA; CDR2 reads SQIVND (reference sequence). V lost 4 bases, J lost 5 bases, and 14 bases lay in between. The CDR3 spells CASSKGRTPNEKLFF. Here the CDR3 DNA reads TGTGCCAGTAGTAAAGGCAGGACCCCGAATGAAAAACTGTTTTTT.

This chain uses TRBV7-2 with TRBJ2-7; 7 bases are shared with TRBD2. The germline gives CDR1 SGHTA, CDR2 FQGNSA. Unmatched junction bases numbered 6, after V lost 1 base and J lost 3 bases. The CDR3 sequence is 15 residues long. The CDR3, as DNA: TGTGCCAGCAGCTTAGGCGGGAGAGAAATCTACGAGCAGTACTTC. This codes for CASSLGGREIYEQYF. Together with reference TRBV7-2 and TRBJ2-7, the CDR3 gives the full variable domain: GAGVSQSPSNKVTEKGKDVELRCDPISGHTALYWYRQSLGQGLEFLIYFQGNSAPDKSGLPSDRFSAERTGGSVSTLTIQRTQQEDSAVYLCASSLGGREIYEQYFGPGTRLTVT.

The genes are TRBV27 and TRBJ2-7, with D perhaps given as TRBD1 or TRBD2 (5 bases each). V was trimmed by 5 bases and J by 0 bases, leaving 11 bases between them. This CDR3 region has 14 residues. The germline gives CDR1 MNHEY, CDR2 SMNVEV (reference sequence). The CDR3 is CASSPSGASYEQYF. As DNA, the CDR3 is TGTGCCAGCAGTCCGTCCGGGGCCTCCTACGAGCAGTACTTC.

V usage is TRBV10-3 and J usage is TRBJ1-2; TRBD1 aligns across 8 bases. This CDR3 contains 12 residues. With 0 bases clipped from V and 11 bases from J, the junction kept 2 bases outside the gene matches. The germline V gene has CDR1 ENHRY and CDR2 SYGVKD. The CDR3 nucleotides are TGTGCCATCAGTGAGTCGACAGGGGAGTACACCTTC. It specifies CAISESTGEYTF.

The rearrangement uses TRBV9 and TRBJ2-1, with 9 bases identical to TRBD2. The CDR3 is made up of 15 amino acids. Trimming took 2 bases from V and 6 from J; bases not matched to a gene: 6. Germline V gene data show CDR1 as SGDLS and CDR2 as YYNGEE. CDR3 DNA sequence: TGTGCCAGCAGCGTTAGCGGGAGTGGGGGCAATGAGCAGTTCTTC. It encodes CASSVSGSGGNEQFF.

The V and J genes are TRBV4-3 and TRBJ1-2; D not certain. Deletions cut 0 bases from V and 8 bases from J, with 10 bases between. This CDR3 region has 13 residues. Germline values: CDR1 LGHNA, CDR2 YSLEER. The CDR3 spells CASSQETGGGYTF. DNA of the CDR3: TGCGCCAGCAGCCAAGAGACGGGAGGGGGCTACACCTTC.

The CDR3 DNA is TGTGCCTGGAGTTCCCCCTACGAGCAGTACTTC. Amino acid sequence: CAWSSPYEQYF. The chain recombines TRBV30 with TRBJ2-7; D ambiguous. CDR1 and CDR2 from the germline V gene are GTSNPN and SVGIG (reference sequence). The CDR3 loop spans 11 amino acids. Trimming shortened V by 2 bases and J by 2 bases, and 4 bases separated the two germline ends.

This chain joins TRBV6-6 and TRBJ2-5; TRBD1 is a possible D gene (5 bases). With 1 base removed from V and 3 bases from J, the gap between germline ends came to 9 bases. From germline, CDR1 is MNHNY and CDR2 SVGAGI (reference sequence). The CDR3 length is 14 residues. CDR3 DNA: TGTGCCAGCAGTTACTGGGCAGGGAAAGAGACCCAGTACTTC. This encodes CASSYWAGKETQYF.

The chain links TRBV6-4 to TRBJ2-1; the match to TRBD2 covers 10 bases. Per germline, CDR1 MRHNA and CDR2 SNTAGT. The CDR3 covers 17 residues. The trim removed 2 bases at V and 1 base at J, leaving 5 bases unmatched. CDR3 amino acids: CASSDGASGGSYNEQFF. DNA for the CDR3: TGTGCCAGCAGTGACGGGGCTAGCGGGGGTTCCTACAATGAGCAGTTCTTC.

This chain connects TRBV6-1 to TRBJ1-2; 10 bases align to TRBD1. CDR1 MNHNS and CDR2 SASEGT come from the germline V gene. The junction had 16 bases not matched to a gene; V was cut back by 4 bases and J by 8 bases. The CDR3 covers 17 residues. CDR3 sequence: CASSGGDRGAGGSGYTF. The CDR3 region has the DNA TGTGCCAGCAGTGGGGGGGACAGGGGCGCCGGTGGAAGCGGCTACACCTTC.

The chain is built from TRBV9 and TRBJ2-1; TRBD2 matches at 10 bases. Germline V lookup: CDR1 SGDLS, CDR2 YYNGEE. J lost 8 bases, V lost 7 bases, and 9 bases had no gene match. The CDR3 is 14 amino acids. The CDR3 sequence: CASRPGLARDEQFF. CDR3 coding DNA: TGTGCCAGCCGACCGGGACTAGCGAGGGATGAGCAGTTCTTC.

Note on this clone: Because the CDR3 is missing its conserved closing phenylalanine or tryptophan, this is likely a read error. Because the CDR3's place on the DNA is in doubt, the DNA is left out and the CDR3 is given as listed by TCRdb. The rearrangement links TRBV5-6 to TRBJ1-4; the table's D call of TRBD1 was not tested on the DNA. The CDR3 has 13 residues if both end residues are counted. Germline CDR1 reads SGHDT; CDR2 reads YYEEEE. The CDR3 here is CASSRGQADPFLS.

The chain employs TRBV2 and TRBJ1-1; 8 bases line up with TRBD1. The CDR3 totals 16 residues. Trimming removed 5 bases from V and 1 base from J; junction bases left unmatched: 9. CDR1 and CDR2 (germline): SNHLY, FYNNEI. The CDR3 bases are TGTGCCAGCAGTCTTGACAGGGGCCGGGAGAACACTGAAGCTTTCTTT. This codes for CASSLDRGRENTEAFF.

This chain uses TRBV10-2 with TRBJ2-7; D possibly uses TRBD1 or TRBD2 (6 bases each). V gave up 8 bases and J gave up 6 bases, with 23 bases separating them. The CDR3 runs 15 residues. Germline values: CDR1 WSHSY, CDR2 SAAADI. The CDR3, as DNA: TGCGCCAGCGGCTTTACACAGGGCTCCGGGGGCGAGCAGTACTTC. As protein: CASGFTQGSGGEQYF.

The genes are TRBV7-2 and TRBJ2-1, with 11 bases matching TRBD1. After removal of 5 bases from V and 7 bases from J, the junction contained 7 bases not matched to a gene. Per the germline V gene, CDR1 is SGHTA and CDR2 is FQGNSA. The CDR3 is 15 residues long. The CDR3 reads CASSPRGQGGNEQFF. The DNA of the CDR3 is TGTGCCAGCAGCCCGAGGGGACAGGGGGGGAATGAGCAGTTCTTC.